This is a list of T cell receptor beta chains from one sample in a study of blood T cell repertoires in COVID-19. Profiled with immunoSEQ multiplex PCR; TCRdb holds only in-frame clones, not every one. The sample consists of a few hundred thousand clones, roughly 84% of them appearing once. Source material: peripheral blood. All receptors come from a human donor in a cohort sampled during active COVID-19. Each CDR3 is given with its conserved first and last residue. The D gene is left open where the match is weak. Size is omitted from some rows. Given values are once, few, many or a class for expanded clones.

CDR3 DNA: TGTGCCAGCAGTTCCACCGGGACTAGCTGGTACGAGCAGTACTTC
CDR3 protein: CASSSTGTSWYEQYF
J gene: TRBJ2-7
clone size: few
D gene: TRBD2
V gene: TRBV28

CDR3 DNA: TGTGCCAGTAGTGTGTCCCAGGGTAGCAATCAGCCCCAGCATTTT
CDR3 protein: CASSVSQGSNQPQHF
J gene: TRBJ1-5
clone size: -
D gene: -
V gene: TRBV19

CDR3 DNA: TGTGCCAGCAGCTTCCGGTCTTATGCAGGGAGGTACGAGCAGTACTTC
CDR3 protein: CASSFRSYAGRYEQYF
J gene: TRBJ2-7
clone size: -
D gene: -
V gene: TRBV5-4

CDR3 DNA: TGTGCCAGCAGGCTTTCCGGGACAAACTACAATGAGCAGTTCTTC
CDR3 protein: CASRLSGTNYNEQFF
J gene: TRBJ2-1
clone size: once
D gene: -
V gene: TRBV7-9

CDR3 DNA: TGTGCCAGCAGCCTGACTGGGACAGGGTATGAGCAGTACTTC
CDR3 protein: CASSLTGTGYEQYF
J gene: TRBJ2-7
clone size: once
D gene: TRBD1
V gene: TRBV7-8

CDR3 DNA: TGTGCCAGCACCCCACCGGGACTAGCGGGATCCAATGAGCAGTTCTTC
CDR3 protein: CASTPPGLAGSNEQFF
J gene: TRBJ2-1
clone size: -
D gene: TRBD2
V gene: TRBV7-2

CDR3 DNA: TGCGCCAGCAGTCATTCCGGGACAGAACCCTACTCCTACGAGCAGTACTTC
CDR3 protein: CASSHSGTEPYSYEQYF
J gene: TRBJ2-7
clone size: -
D gene: TRBD1
V gene: TRBV23-1

CDR3 DNA: TGTGCCAGCAGTATAGGGGCAGGGGGCTGGAAGACCCAGTACTTC
CDR3 protein: CASSIGAGGWKTQYF
J gene: TRBJ2-5
clone size: -
D gene: TRBD1
V gene: TRBV27

CDR3 DNA: TGTGCCAGCAGAAAGCTGTGGGCCGGTCAGCCCCAGCATTTT
CDR3 protein: CASRKLWAGQPQHF
J gene: TRBJ1-5
clone size: few
D gene: -
V gene: TRBV28

CDR3 DNA: TGTGCCAGCGCTAGAGACAGGGGTATTAAGGAGACCCAGTACTTC
CDR3 protein: CASARDRGIKETQYF
J gene: TRBJ2-5
clone size: -
D gene: TRBD1
V gene: TRBV6-6

CDR3 DNA: TGTGCCTGGAGTGTAACTAGCGGGTTTTCTTATGAGCAGTTCTTC
CDR3 protein: CAWSVTSGFSYEQFF
J gene: TRBJ2-1
clone size: -
D gene: TRBD2
V gene: TRBV30

CDR3 DNA: TGTGCCAGTAAAACGACAGGGCGGAACACTGAAGCTTTCTTT
CDR3 protein: CASKTTGRNTEAFF
J gene: TRBJ1-1
clone size: once
D gene: TRBD1
V gene: TRBV19

CDR3 DNA: TGCGCCAGCAGCTTGGGCCTGACAGGGATTGTCTATGGCTACACCTTC
CDR3 protein: CASSLGLTGIVYGYTF
J gene: TRBJ1-2
clone size: -
D gene: TRBD1
V gene: TRBV5-1

CDR3 DNA: TGTGCCAGCAGCTTAGGTCCCGCCTACAATGAGCAGTTCTTC
CDR3 protein: CASSLGPAYNEQFF
J gene: TRBJ2-1
clone size: -
D gene: -
V gene: TRBV11-3

CDR3 DNA: TGTGCCACCAGTGATAGGGGGCCCTTCAATGAGCAGTTCTTC
CDR3 protein: CATSDRGPFNEQFF
J gene: TRBJ2-1
clone size: -
D gene: TRBD1
V gene: TRBV24-1

CDR3 DNA: TGTGCCAGCAGCCGGGACTTGCGCTCCTACGAGCAGTACTTC
CDR3 protein: CASSRDLRSYEQYF
J gene: TRBJ2-7
clone size: -
D gene: -
V gene: TRBV2

CDR3 DNA: TGTGCCAGCAGTGTCTGGGGGGACAGGGGTGGTGGCTACACCTTC
CDR3 protein: CASSVWGDRGGGYTF
J gene: TRBJ1-2
clone size: once
D gene: TRBD1
V gene: TRBV9

CDR3 DNA: TGTGCCAGTAGTAATGGGGGGACAGGGAGCTCCTACGAGCAGTACTTC
CDR3 protein: CASSNGGTGSSYEQYF
J gene: TRBJ2-7
clone size: -
D gene: TRBD1
V gene: TRBV19

CDR3 DNA: TGTGCCAGCAGTCCGCGGACAGGGGGCATCCGGGGCTACACCTTC
CDR3 protein: CASSPRTGGIRGYTF
J gene: TRBJ1-2
clone size: -
D gene: TRBD1
V gene: TRBV28

CDR3 DNA: TGTGCCAGCAGCTTAGATCAGGGGAAGAATTCACCCCTCCACTTT
CDR3 protein: CASSLDQGKNSPLHF
J gene: TRBJ1-6
clone size: -
D gene: -
V gene: TRBV7-9

CDR3 DNA: TGTGCCATCAGTGAATCCGGGACAGGGAGGATCGGGGAGCTGTTTTTT
CDR3 protein: CAISESGTGRIGELFF
J gene: TRBJ2-2
clone size: -
D gene: TRBD1
V gene: TRBV10-3

CDR3 DNA: TGCGCCAGCAGCTTGGAGCAGGGGGTGACAGATACGCAGTATTTT
CDR3 protein: CASSLEQGVTDTQYF
J gene: TRBJ2-3
clone size: -
D gene: TRBD1
V gene: TRBV5-1

CDR3 DNA: TGTGCCAGCAGTGACGGAGGGGGCCTTTGGCCCGGGGAGCTGTTTTTT
CDR3 protein: CASSDGGGLWPGELFF
J gene: TRBJ2-2
clone size: -
D gene: -
V gene: TRBV25-1

CDR3 DNA: TGCGCCAGCAGCTTGGAAATAAGGAGCACTGAAGCTTTCTTT
CDR3 protein: CASSLEIRSTEAFF
J gene: TRBJ1-1
clone size: -
D gene: -
V gene: TRBV5-1

CDR3 DNA: TGCAGCGTTGTGCCCCGACTAGCGGGATTAGGGAAGGGGCTCTCCTACAATGAGCAGTTCTTC
CDR3 protein: CSVVPRLAGLGKGLSYNEQFF
J gene: TRBJ2-1
clone size: -
D gene: TRBD2
V gene: TRBV29-1

CDR3 DNA: TGCGCCAGCAGGTTTGCTAGCGGGAGGGCCCCAGATACGCAGTATTTT
CDR3 protein: CASRFASGRAPDTQYF
J gene: TRBJ2-3
clone size: -
D gene: TRBD2
V gene: TRBV5-1

CDR3 DNA: TGTGCCAGCAGTCGTGCAGGGGTCGGTCAGCCCCAGCATTTT
CDR3 protein: CASSRAGVGQPQHF
J gene: TRBJ1-5
clone size: -
D gene: -
V gene: TRBV27

CDR3 DNA: TGTGCCAGCAGCTCAGGGACTAGCGGGAGGGACAATGAGCAGTTCTTC
CDR3 protein: CASSSGTSGRDNEQFF
J gene: TRBJ2-1
clone size: -
D gene: TRBD2
V gene: TRBV11-2

CDR3 DNA: TGTGCCAGTAGTGGGACAGCGGTGTGGTCACCCCTCCACTTT
CDR3 protein: CASSGTAVWSPLHF
J gene: TRBJ1-6
clone size: few
D gene: TRBD1
V gene: TRBV19

CDR3 DNA: TGTGCCTGGAGTGATCTAGCGGTCTACGAGCAGTACTTC
CDR3 protein: CAWSDLAVYEQYF
J gene: TRBJ2-7
clone size: -
D gene: TRBD2
V gene: TRBV30

CDR3 DNA: TGTGCCAGCAGCCGCACAGGGGGCCGCACAGATACGCAGTATTTT
CDR3 protein: CASSRTGGRTDTQYF
J gene: TRBJ2-3
clone size: -
D gene: TRBD1
V gene: TRBV3-1/TRBV3-2

CDR3 DNA: TGTGCCAGCACCCCGAGGGGGGAGGGATGGTCGCCCCAGCATTTT
CDR3 protein: CASTPRGEGWSPQHF
J gene: TRBJ1-5
clone size: once
D gene: -
V gene: TRBV6-5

CDR3 DNA: TGTGCCAGCAGCCAAGAAAGGAGTAATGAGCAGTTCTTC
CDR3 protein: CASSQERSNEQFF
J gene: TRBJ2-1
clone size: -
D gene: -
V gene: TRBV3-1/TRBV3-2

CDR3 DNA: TGTGCCAGCAGCCCCCGCGGGATTGGGTACGAGCAGTACTTC
CDR3 protein: CASSPRGIGYEQYF
J gene: TRBJ2-7
clone size: -
D gene: -
V gene: TRBV5-4

CDR3 DNA: TGTGCCAGCAGGGCAGGCGCTACAGATACGCAGTATTTT
CDR3 protein: CASRAGATDTQYF
J gene: TRBJ2-3
clone size: -
D gene: -
V gene: TRBV7-2